The 2 T cell receptor beta chains below all came from one sample that was sequenced in a study of metastatic and nonmetastatic thyroid tumors. Treatment of any kind had been given to no patient before thyroid surgery. TCRdb reassembled clones from the PCR reads with MiXCR. The repertoire holds 5,500 to 7,500 clones, 30% seen once, with around 21% in the top ten. Sample: adjacent normal tissue. These receptors originate from a female donor with papillary thyroid cancer or a benign thyroid nodule (not recorded which). Some clones in this sample may be carry-over from other donors' samples.

The chain is built from TRBV10-1 and TRBJ2-2; 10 bases are shared with TRBD2. The CDR3 runs 15 residues. V lost 5 bases to trimming and J lost 4 bases; unmatched junction nucleotides: 4. CDR1 and CDR2 from the germline V gene are WNHNN and SYGVQD (reference sequence). The CDR3 sequence: CASSKREGRTGELFF. CDR3 coding DNA: TGCGCCAGCAGTAAGCGGGAGGGACGCACCGGGGAGCTGTTTTTT.

This chain connects TRBV30 to TRBJ1-3; 7 positions match TRBD1. The CDR3 consists of 16 residues. V shed 5 bases, J shed 4 bases, and the junction held 14 bases outside the gene matches. Germline V gene sequence: CDR1 GTSNPN, CDR2 SVGIG (reference sequence). This CDR3 reads CAWWALGRGQGNTIYF. CDR3 DNA sequence: TGTGCCTGGTGGGCCCTTGGAAGGGGGCAAGGAAACACCATATATTTT. Combining the CDR3 with reference TRBV30 and TRBJ1-3 gives the whole variable domain SQTIHQWPATLVQPVGSPLSLECTVEGTSNPNLYWYRQAAGRGLQLLFYSVGIGQISSEVPQNLSASRPQDRQFILSSKKLLLSDSGFYLCAWWALGRGQGNTIYFGEGSWLTVV.